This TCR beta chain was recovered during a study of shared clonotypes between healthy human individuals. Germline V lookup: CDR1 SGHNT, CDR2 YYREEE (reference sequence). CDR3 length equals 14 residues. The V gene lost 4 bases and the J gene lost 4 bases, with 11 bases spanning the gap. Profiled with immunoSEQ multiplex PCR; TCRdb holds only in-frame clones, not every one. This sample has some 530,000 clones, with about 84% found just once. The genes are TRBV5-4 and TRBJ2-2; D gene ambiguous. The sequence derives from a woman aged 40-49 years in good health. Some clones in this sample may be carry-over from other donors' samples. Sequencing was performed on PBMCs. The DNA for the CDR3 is TGTGCCAGCAGCCAGTTCTCAGCCACCGGGGAGCTGTTTTTT. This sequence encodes CASSQFSATGELFF.